Each of the 27 T cell receptor beta chains below was sequenced from the same sample in a study of blood T cell repertoires in COVID-19. The data were produced by immunoSEQ multiplex PCR, yet TCRdb's version contains in-frame clones alone and is incomplete. The sample yields 4,500 to 5,500 clones, roughly 80% seen once. The sample consisted of peripheral blood. These receptors originate from a man between 65 and 85 years old with active COVID-19.

The chain uses TRBV11-3 and TRBJ2-1; 15 bases line up with TRBD2. CDR1 and CDR2 from the germline V gene are SGHNT and YENEEA. The length of the CDR3 is 16 residues. The junction had 5 bases not matched to a gene; V was cut back by 4 bases and J by 7 bases. CDR3 in amino acids: CASSWTSGGVGNEQFF. CDR3 bases: TGTGCCAGCAGCTGGACTAGCGGGGGGGTAGGGAATGAGCAGTTCTTC. Supplemented by reference TRBV11-3 and TRBJ2-1, the full variable domain reads EAGVVQSPRYKIIEKKQPVAFWCNPISGHNTLYWYLQNLGQGPELLIRYENEEAVDDSQLPKDRFSAERLKGVDSTLKIQPAELGDSAVYLCASSWTSGGVGNEQFFGPGTRLTVL.

The rearrangement links TRBV4-1 to TRBJ1-1; 7 bases are a match to TRBD1. The germline V gene encodes CDR1 MGHRA and CDR2 YSYEKL. V trimming: 3 bases; J trimming: 0 bases; junction bases outside the gene matches: 10. This CDR3 region has 17 residues. In DNA form, the CDR3 reads TGCGCCAGCAGCCACCCCGGGACAGCGCATATGAACACTGAAGCTTTCTTT. Protein product: CASSHPGTAHMNTEAFF.

V usage is TRBV4-3 and J usage is TRBJ1-1; D not resolved. This CDR3 is built from 13 residues. Trimming stripped 0 bases from V and 6 bases from J, with 8 bases between. Germline-derived CDR1 and CDR2 are LGHNA and YSLEER. The CDR3 protein is CASSQDFAAEAFF. The CDR3 coding sequence is TGCGCCAGCAGCCAAGATTTTGCGGCTGAAGCTTTCTTT.

Only a few counts were recorded for this clone. The chain links TRBV7-9 to TRBJ2-2; maybe TRBD1 (6 bases). CDR1 and CDR2 (germline): SEHNR, FQNEAQ (reference sequence). Trimming shortened V by 2 bases and J by 6 bases, and 13 bases separated the two germline ends. This CDR3 is built from 15 residues. DNA for the CDR3: TGTGCCAGCAGCTTACCAGGGGCGGGTGCCGGGGAGCTGTTTTTT. Translation gives CASSLPGAGAGELFF.

This clone ranks as medium-sized. J is TRBJ1-6 and V is TRBV13, with D possibly TRBD1 on 6 matching bases. The CDR3 extends over 15 amino acids. Between the trimmed V and J ends, which lost 5 bases and 5 bases, there was a span of 13 bases. CDR1 and CDR2 (germline): PRHDT, FYEKMQ (reference sequence). This chain's CDR3 is CASSLRGANNSPLHF. The CDR3 region has the DNA TGTGCCAGCAGCCTCCGGGGGGCTAATAATTCACCCCTCCACTTT. The full variable domain, with the rest looked up from reference TRBV13 and TRBJ1-6, is AAGVIQSPRHLIKEKRETATLKCYPIPRHDTVYWYQQGPGQDPQFLISFYEKMQSDKGSIPDRFSAQQFSDYHSELNMSSLELGDSALYFCASSLRGANNSPLHFGNGTRLTVT.

The chain joins TRBV4-1 to TRBJ2-5; possible D gene TRBD2, 6 bases. The germline gives CDR1 MGHRA, CDR2 YSYEKL. The CDR3 is 15 amino acids. The V gene lost 2 bases and the J gene lost 5 bases, with 15 bases spanning the gap. DNA of the CDR3: TGCGCCAGCAGCCAACCGTACAGCGGAGGGGAGACCCAGTACTTC. It is translated as CASSQPYSGGETQYF.

This chain joins TRBV7-9 and TRBJ1-6, with 9 bases matching TRBD1. After removal of 2 bases from V and 9 bases from J, the junction contained 5 bases not matched to a gene. The germline CDR1 and CDR2 sequences are SEHNR and FQNEAQ (reference sequence). The CDR3 spans 15 residues. CDR3 nucleotide sequence: TGTGCCAGCAGCTTACAGACAGGGGGAGGTTCACCCCTCCACTTT. This sequence encodes CASSLQTGGGSPLHF. Full variable domain (missing parts from reference TRBV7-9 and TRBJ1-6): DTGVSQNPRHKITKRGQNVTFRCDPISEHNRLYWYRQTLGQGPEFLTYFQNEAQLEKSRLLSDRFSAERPKGSFSTLEIQRTEQGDSAMYLCASSLQTGGGSPLHFGNGTRLTVT.

This chain joins TRBV9 and TRBJ2-2; D remains unclear. The V end lost 1 base, the J end lost 2 bases, and 9 bases lay between the germline ends. The CDR3 length is 15 residues. Germline V gene sequence: CDR1 SGDLS, CDR2 YYNGEE. The CDR3 nucleotides read TGTGCCAGCAGCGTACAGGCAGTTAACACCGGGGAGCTGTTTTTT. Its translation is CASSVQAVNTGELFF.

This clone has just one count. The J gene is TRBJ1-2, the V gene TRBV27, with D perhaps TRBD1 (5 bases). Trimming shortened V by 1 base and J by 2 bases, and 14 bases separated the two germline ends. CDR1 MNHEY and CDR2 SMNVEV come from the germline V gene (reference sequence). The CDR3 consists of 16 residues. The CDR3 protein is CASSLLAQGRNYGYTF. The CDR3 DNA sequence: TGTGCCAGCAGTTTATTAGCCCAGGGTAGGAACTATGGCTACACCTTC.

As DNA, the CDR3 is TGTGCCAGCTCACCAAGAAGCGGGGGAATGAATGAGCAGTTCTTC. Encoded protein: CASSPRSGGMNEQFF. The chain uses TRBV18 and TRBJ2-1; 8 bases match TRBD2. Germline loops: CDR1 KGHSH, CDR2 LQKENI. V lost 2 bases and J lost 7; bases outside the gene matches: 7. The CDR3 has 15 amino acids.

The chain combines TRBV4-3 with TRBJ2-7; D is uncertain. Germline V CDR1 and CDR2: LGHNA, YSLEER. This CDR3 has 12 residues. Trimming took 1 base from V and 6 from J, leaving 7 bases between them. The CDR3 loop is CASSQGAGEQYF. The CDR3 DNA reads TGCGCCAGCAGCCAAGGGGCTGGCGAGCAGTACTTC.

The chain joins TRBV7-8 to TRBJ2-5, with TRBD2 matching 9 bases. J lost 4 bases, V lost 5 bases, and 8 bases had no gene match. CDR3 length equals 15 residues. The germline gives CDR1 SGHVS, CDR2 FQNEAQ. The CDR3 DNA sequence: TGTGCCAGCAGCCCTCAAGCGGGGGGAGCAGAGACCCAGTACTTC. This translates into CASSPQAGGAETQYF.

V usage is TRBV10-3 and J usage is TRBJ2-2, with TRBD1 matching 7 bases. This CDR3 spans 16 amino acids. CDR1 and CDR2 (germline): ENHRY, SYGVKD. Trimming removed 2 bases from V and 3 bases from J; junction bases left unmatched: 6. CDR3: CAISEPPTGDTGELFF. Here the CDR3 DNA reads TGTGCCATCAGTGAGCCGCCCACAGGGGACACCGGGGAGCTGTTTTTT.

The CDR3 here is CASSLGAIGNTEAFF. In nucleotides, the CDR3 is TGCGCCAGCAGCTTGGGGGCAATTGGAAACACTGAAGCTTTCTTT. J is TRBJ1-1 and V is TRBV5-1; D remains unclear. The germline gives CDR1 SGHRS, CDR2 YFSETQ. CDR3 length equals 15 residues. V lost 0 bases and J 2 bases, leaving 11 bases between the germline ends.

This clone was detected once. The chain employs TRBV6-1 and TRBJ2-7; TRBD1 is a possible D gene (7 bases). Germline lookup yields CDR1 MNHNS and CDR2 SASEGT. CDR3 length: 15 residues. The V gene lost 3 bases and the J gene lost 3 bases, with 15 bases spanning the gap. CDR3: CASSDSSGGGYEQYF. CDR3 in DNA: TGTGCCAGCAGTGATTCATCAGGGGGAGGCTACGAGCAGTACTTC.

This chain uses TRBV7-8 with TRBJ1-4; D remains ambiguous. Germline CDR1 and CDR2: SGHVS and FQNEAQ. Between the trimmed V and J ends, which lost 1 base and 3 bases, there was a span of 9 bases. This CDR3 spans 15 amino acids. CDR3 DNA: TGTGCCAGCAGCTTAGGGCGGCTGTCTAATGAAAAACTGTTTTTT. It yields the protein CASSLGRLSNEKLFF. Full variable domain (rest looked up from reference TRBV7-8 and TRBJ1-4): GAGVSQSPRYKVAKRGQDVALRCDPISGHVSLFWYQQALGQGPEFLTYFQNEAQLDKSGLPSDRFFAERPEGSVSTLKIQRTQQEDSAVYLCASSLGRLSNEKLFFGSGTQLSVL.

The chain links TRBV28 to TRBJ1-1, with D possibly being TRBD1 (6 bases). V lost 6 bases and J lost 4, with 15 bases in between. Germline V CDR1 and CDR2: MDHEN, SYDVKM. CDR3 length equals 14 residues. The CDR3 DNA follows: TGTGCCAGCAGCTCACAGGGTTTTATCACTGAAGCTTTCTTT. Translating it yields CASSSQGFITEAFF.

The chain carries TRBV12-3 or TRBV12-4 and TRBJ2-7, with TRBD1 matching over 7 bases. V lost 5 bases to trimming and J lost 2 bases; unmatched junction nucleotides: 3. The CDR3 totals 13 residues. Here the CDR3 reads CASSRTGTYEQYF. CDR3 nucleotides: TGTGCCAGCAGTCGGACAGGTACCTACGAGCAGTACTTC.

The genes are TRBV18 and TRBJ2-5; D may be TRBD2 (5 bases). Germline V CDR1 and CDR2: KGHSH, LQKENI. The CDR3 length is 14 residues. Trimming pared 6 bases from V and 5 bases from J, leaving 16 bases between. The DNA of the CDR3 is TGTGCCAGCTCCCCCACAGCGGCCGGGGAGACCCAGTACTTC. Its translation: CASSPTAAGETQYF. Looking up the rest from reference TRBV18 and TRBJ2-5 gives the full variable domain: NAGVMQNPRHLVRRRGQEARLRCSPMKGHSHVYWYRQLPEEGLKFMVYLQKENIIDESGMPKERFSAEFPKEGPSILRIQQVVRGDSAAYFCASSPTAAGETQYFGPGTRLLVL.

This rearrangement joins TRBV7-2 to TRBJ1-2; a weak D match, TRBD1 (6 bases). CDR3 length: 16 residues. The germline V and J ends were trimmed by 4 bases and 3 bases, with 18 bases remaining between them. Germline V gene sequence: CDR1 SGHTA, CDR2 FQGNSA. As DNA, the CDR3 is TGTGCCAGCAGCTCCTATCGGGGGGGCACCGACTATGGCTACACCTTC. This translates into CASSSYRGGTDYGYTF.

The J gene is TRBJ1-2, the V gene TRBV3-1 (or the pseudogene TRBV3-2); D gene ambiguous. Germline V lookup: CDR1 LGHDT, CDR2 YNNKEL (reference sequence). The CDR3 loop spans 14 amino acids. With 0 bases removed from V and 4 bases from J, the gap between germline ends came to 9 bases. For the CDR3, the DNA is TGTGCCAGCAGCCAAGATGGGGAGCCCTATGGCTACACCTTC. It encodes CASSQDGEPYGYTF.

The V gene is TRBV19, the J gene TRBJ1-2; 7 bases match TRBD1. CDR1 and CDR2 (germline): LNHDA, SQIVND (reference sequence). This CDR3 contains 16 residues. The V segment lost 7 bases and the J segment 6 bases; nucleotides outside the gene matches: 17. CDR3 protein: CASMPTGDRVRDGYTF. The CDR3 nucleotides are TGTGCCAGTATGCCGACGGGAGACAGGGTGCGAGATGGCTACACCTTC. The whole variable domain, remainder taken from reference TRBV19 and TRBJ1-2, is DGGITQSPKYLFRKEGQNVTLSCEQNLNHDAMYWYRQDPGQGLRLIYYSQIVNDFQKGDIAEGYSVSREKKESFPLTVTSAQKNPTAFYLCASMPTGDRVRDGYTFGSGTRLTVV.

The rearrangement links TRBV2 to TRBJ2-5; D is possibly TRBD2 (5 bases). This CDR3 spans 14 amino acids. V shed 5 bases and J shed 4 bases, with 14 bases lying between them. Germline V gene lookup returns CDR1 SNHLY and CDR2 FYNNEI. The CDR3 protein is CASSKPSSGETQYF. CDR3 sequence (DNA): TGTGCCAGCAGTAAGCCTTCAAGCGGAGAGACCCAGTACTTC. The variable domain in full, with the rest retrieved from reference TRBV2 and TRBJ2-5, is EPEVTQTPSHQVTQMGQEVILRCVPISNHLYFYWYRQILGQKVEFLVSFYNNEISEKSEIFDDQFSVERPDGSNFTLKIRSTKLEDSAMYFCASSKPSSGETQYFGPGTRLLVL.

This clone was detected a few times. V usage is TRBV3-1 (or the pseudogene TRBV3-2) and J usage is TRBJ2-2, with 7 nucleotides matching TRBD2. This CDR3 region has 16 residues. V trimming: 4 bases; J trimming: 0 bases; junction bases outside the gene matches: 5. CDR1 is LGHDT and CDR2 is YNNKEL in the germline V gene (reference sequence). The CDR3 spells CASSLGGFANTGELFF. The DNA of the CDR3 is TGTGCCAGCAGCCTCGGGGGGTTCGCGAACACCGGGGAGCTGTTTTTT.

This rearrangement joins TRBV3-1 (or the pseudogene TRBV3-2) to TRBJ2-2; a weak D match, TRBD2 (6 bases). Germline CDR1 is LGHDT and CDR2 is YNNKEL (reference sequence). This CDR3 region has 15 residues. Trimming stripped 4 bases from V and 7 bases from J, with 16 bases between. The CDR3 is CASSRGPPGVGELFF. The DNA for the CDR3 is TGTGCCAGCAGCCGGGGACCACCGGGGGTCGGGGAGCTGTTTTTT.

V is TRBV28 and J is TRBJ2-1, with 8 bases that match TRBD2. V dropped 6 bases and J dropped 2; count of bases not matched to a gene: 9. The length of the CDR3 is 16 residues. Germline-derived CDR1 and CDR2 are MDHEN and SYDVKM. In nucleotides, the CDR3 is TGTGCCAGCAGACGGGGGGGCGTGGTCCCCTACAATGAGCAGTTCTTC. It translates to CASRRGGVVPYNEQFF.

This chain connects TRBV28 to TRBJ2-1; weak D call: TRBD2 (5 bases). The germline gives CDR1 MDHEN, CDR2 SYDVKM. V lost 5 bases, J lost 7 bases, and 21 bases lay in between. This CDR3 contains 16 residues. The CDR3: CASSVRTRAYKNEQFF. For the CDR3, the DNA is TGTGCCAGCAGTGTGCGGACGAGGGCCTACAAAAATGAGCAGTTCTTC.